The TCR beta chain described here comes from a study of spatial heterogeneity in lung cancer. About the study: Strong correlation linked TCR transcript counts in tumor regions to a T cell module score derived from matched bulk RNA-seq. Study results and caveats: Counts that tracked tumor mutation counts were those of expanded intratumoral alpha and beta TCRs. Tallies of expanded TCRs, which were sorted into ubiquitous and regional groups, correlated with counts of ubiquitous and regional nonsynonymous mutations, respectively.

The germline V and J ends were trimmed by 4 bases and 5 bases, with 11 bases remaining between them. CDR1 is SGHDT, CDR2 YYEEEE, per germline. There are 13 residues in the CDR3. This clonotype was picked up a small number of times. What it recognizes is unknown. As for time point: sample taken at primary tumor resection. TCRdb passed the 5' RACE reads through MiXCR, listing each CDR3 protein once. The sample contains 11,000 or so distinct CDR3 sequences, roughly 13% of which appear only once. The V gene is TRBV5-6, the J gene TRBJ2-3; D is unresolved. The sequence came from a male donor with early-stage non-small cell lung cancer. Sample: lung tumor tissue, taken at surgery. Here the CDR3 DNA reads TGTGCCAGCAGCCCCGGGCCCGAAGATACGCAGTATTTT. Protein product: CASSPGPEDTQYF.